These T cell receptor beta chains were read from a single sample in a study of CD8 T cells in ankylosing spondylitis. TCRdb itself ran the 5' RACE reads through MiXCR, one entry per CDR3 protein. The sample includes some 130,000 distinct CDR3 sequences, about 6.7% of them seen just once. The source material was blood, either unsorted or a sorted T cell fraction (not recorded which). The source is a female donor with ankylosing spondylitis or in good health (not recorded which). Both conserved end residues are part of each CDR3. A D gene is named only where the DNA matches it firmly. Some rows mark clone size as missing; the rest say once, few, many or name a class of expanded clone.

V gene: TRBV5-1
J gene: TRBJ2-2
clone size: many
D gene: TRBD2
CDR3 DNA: TGCGCCAGCAGCTTAACTAGCGGGATTCTCGTCACCGGGGAGCTGTTTTTT
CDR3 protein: CASSLTSGILVTGELFF

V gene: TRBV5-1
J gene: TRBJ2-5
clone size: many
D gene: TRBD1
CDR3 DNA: TGCGCCAGCAGCCCTCAGACAGGGAGCCAAGAGACCCAGTACTTC
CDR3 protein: CASSPQTGSQETQYF

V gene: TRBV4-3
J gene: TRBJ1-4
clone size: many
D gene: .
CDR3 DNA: TGCGCCAGCAGCCGCTTTGGGGTAGGAACTAATGAAAAACTGTTTTTT
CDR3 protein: CASSRFGVGTNEKLFF

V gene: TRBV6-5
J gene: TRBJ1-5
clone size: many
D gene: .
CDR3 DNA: TGTGCCAGCAGTTACTCGAGGTCGGGGAATCAGCCCCAGCATTTT
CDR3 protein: CASSYSRSGNQPQHF

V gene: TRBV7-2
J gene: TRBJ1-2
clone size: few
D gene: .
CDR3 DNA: TGTGCCAGCAGCTCGACACCCAACTATGGCTACACCTTC
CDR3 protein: CASSSTPNYGYTF

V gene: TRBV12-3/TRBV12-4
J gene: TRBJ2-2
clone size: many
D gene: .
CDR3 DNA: TGTGCCAGCAGTCCGTATGGCAGCCCAACCGGGGAGCTGTTTTTT
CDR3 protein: CASSPYGSPTGELFF

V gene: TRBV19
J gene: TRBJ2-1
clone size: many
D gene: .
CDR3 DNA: TGTGCCAGTAGAACAGGGCCTAGGGAGCAGTTCTTC
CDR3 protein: CASRTGPREQFF

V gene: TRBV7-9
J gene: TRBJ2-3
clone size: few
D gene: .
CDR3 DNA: TGTGCCAGCAGCTCGGACGGGGAAGATACGCAGTATTTT
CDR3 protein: CASSSDGEDTQYF

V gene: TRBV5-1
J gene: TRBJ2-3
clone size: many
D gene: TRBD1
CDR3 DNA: TGCGCCAGCAGCTCGGGACAGCCCTCAGATACGCAGTATTTT
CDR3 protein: CASSSGQPSDTQYF

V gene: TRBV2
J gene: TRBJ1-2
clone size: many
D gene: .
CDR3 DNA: TGTGCCAGCACTGACCCGAACGGGAGCGGTGGCTACACCTTC
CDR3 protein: CASTDPNGSGGYTF

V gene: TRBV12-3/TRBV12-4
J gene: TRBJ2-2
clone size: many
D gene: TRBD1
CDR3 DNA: TGTGCCAGCAGTCCCCGACAGGGAAACACCGGGGAGCTGTTTTTT
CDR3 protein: CASSPRQGNTGELFF

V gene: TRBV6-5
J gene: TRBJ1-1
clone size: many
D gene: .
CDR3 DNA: TGTGCCAGCAGTTTTGGGGGGATCGGGGGCACTGAAGCTTTCTTT
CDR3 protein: CASSFGGIGGTEAFF

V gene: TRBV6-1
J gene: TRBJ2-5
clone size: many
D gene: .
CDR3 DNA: TGTGCCAGCAGTGAACCTGGGGCAAAAGAGACCCAGTACTTC
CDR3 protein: CASSEPGAKETQYF

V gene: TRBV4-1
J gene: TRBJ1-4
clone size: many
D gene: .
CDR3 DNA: TGCGCCAGCAGCCAAGGGGAGAGGACATATGAAAAACTGTTTTTT
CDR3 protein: CASSQGERTYEKLFF

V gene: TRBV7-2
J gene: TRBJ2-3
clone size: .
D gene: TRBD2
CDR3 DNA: TGTGCCAGCAGCCCTACTAGCGGGAACACCTTTTTT
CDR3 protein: CASSPTSGNTFF

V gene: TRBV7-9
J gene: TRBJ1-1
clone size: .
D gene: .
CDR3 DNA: TGTGCCAGCAGTTCCCTCCGAGGGCAGGGCCGAGCTTTCTTT
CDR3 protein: CASSSLRGQGRAFF

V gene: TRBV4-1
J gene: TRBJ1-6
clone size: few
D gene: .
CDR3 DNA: TGCGCCAGCGGCCCCGGCTCCTATAATTCACCCCTCCACTTT
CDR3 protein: CASGPGSYNSPLHF

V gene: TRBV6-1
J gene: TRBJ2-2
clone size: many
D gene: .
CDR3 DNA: TGTGCCAGCAAACCTCGGGGGCTAGCTGAAACCGGGGAGCTGTTTTTT
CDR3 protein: CASKPRGLAETGELFF

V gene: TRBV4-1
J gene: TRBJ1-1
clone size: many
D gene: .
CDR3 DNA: TGCGCCAGCAGCCTGACCCAGGGGACTGAAGCTTTCTTT
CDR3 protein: CASSLTQGTEAFF

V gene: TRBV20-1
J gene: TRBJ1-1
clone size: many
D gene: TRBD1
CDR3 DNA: TGCAGTGCTAGAGTGGGGGCAGGGGGCTCGGCTTTCTTT
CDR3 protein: CSARVGAGGSAFF

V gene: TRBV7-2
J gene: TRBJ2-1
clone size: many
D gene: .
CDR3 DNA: TGTGCCAGCAGCCCCGCCCGCTCCTACAATGAGCAGTTCTTC
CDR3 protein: CASSPARSYNEQFF

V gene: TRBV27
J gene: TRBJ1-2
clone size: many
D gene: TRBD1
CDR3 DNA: TGTGCCAGCAGTTTATCTTCCGGGGACAGAGCCTATGGCTACACCTTC
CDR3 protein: CASSLSSGDRAYGYTF

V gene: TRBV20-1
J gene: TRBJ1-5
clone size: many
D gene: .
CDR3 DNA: TGCAGTGCTAGTCCCCTCCAGGTTGATAGCAATCAGCCCCAGCATTTT
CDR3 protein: CSASPLQVDSNQPQHF

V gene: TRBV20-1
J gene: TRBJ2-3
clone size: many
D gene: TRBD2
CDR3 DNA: TGCAGTGCTAGGAACCCCTGGGGGGGTGGAGATACGCAGTATTTT
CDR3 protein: CSARNPWGGGDTQYF

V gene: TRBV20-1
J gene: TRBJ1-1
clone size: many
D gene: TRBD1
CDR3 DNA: TGCAGTGCGCCCTTCGCCGGGACAGTGAACACTGAAGCTTTCTTT
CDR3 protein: CSAPFAGTVNTEAFF

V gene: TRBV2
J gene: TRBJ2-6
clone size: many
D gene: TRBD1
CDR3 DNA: TGTGCCAGCAATCGGCAGGGGGCCGAGGGGGCCAACGTCCTGACTTTC
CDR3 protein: CASNRQGAEGANVLTF

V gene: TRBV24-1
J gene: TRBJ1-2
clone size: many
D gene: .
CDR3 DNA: TGTGCCACCAGTGATTTGCTGGATGGCTACACCTTC
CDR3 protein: CATSDLLDGYTF

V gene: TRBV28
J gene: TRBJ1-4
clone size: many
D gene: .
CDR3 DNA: TGTGCCAGCAGTCCCTTGAAGACCATTAATGAAAAACTGTTTTTT
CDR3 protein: CASSPLKTINEKLFF

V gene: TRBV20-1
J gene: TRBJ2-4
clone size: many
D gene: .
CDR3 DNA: TGCAGTGCTAGGACAGTTCTAGCCAAAAACATTCAGTACTTC
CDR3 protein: CSARTVLAKNIQYF

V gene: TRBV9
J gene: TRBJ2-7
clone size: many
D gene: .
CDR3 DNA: TGTGCCAGCAGCGTAGCGGGGGATACCTACGAGCAGTACTTC
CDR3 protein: CASSVAGDTYEQYF